What follows are 22 T cell receptor beta chains derived from one specimen sequenced in a study of response to subunit inactivated influenza vaccine. TCRdb analysed the RT-PCR reads with MiXCR anew, one entry per CDR3 protein. The sample has approximately 530,000 distinct CDR3 sequences, roughly 8.2% seen once; the top ten hold over 10%. Sequencing used PBMCs from blood, obtained around 25 months after vaccination. These receptors all stem from a man in his fifties or sixties who received an inactivated influenza vaccine.

In this sample, this clonotype turned up a few times. J is TRBJ1-5 and V is TRBV20-1; 8 bases agree with TRBD1. V dropped 2 bases and J dropped 5; count of bases not matched to a gene: 2. Germline loops: CDR1 DFQATT, CDR2 SNEGSKA (reference sequence). The length of the CDR3 is 13 residues. CDR3 residues: CSARSTGDQPQHF. The CDR3, as DNA: TGCAGTGCTAGATCGACAGGGGATCAGCCCCAGCATTTT.

This clonotype was detected many times. CDR3 sequence reads: CASSTILQGVPFYEQYF. The CDR3 nucleotides are TGTGCCAGCAGTACCATTCTACAGGGGGTGCCTTTCTACGAGCAGTACTTC. The chain employs TRBV6-1 and TRBJ2-7, with TRBD1 matching 8 bases. The CDR3 totals 17 residues. The junction had 15 bases not matched to a gene; V was cut back by 5 bases and J by 3 bases. Germline V gene lookup returns CDR1 MNHNS and CDR2 SASEGT.

This clonotype was counted ten times or more. The genes are TRBV6-2 or TRBV6-3 and TRBJ2-7; D is undetermined. The CDR3 runs to 15 residues. V dropped 6 bases and J dropped 4 bases, with 19 bases sitting between them. Germline V lookup: CDR1 MNHEY, CDR2 SVGEGT. CDR3 loop: CASRKRSSTTYEQYF. The CDR3 nucleotides read TGTGCCAGCAGAAAACGGTCCTCTACCACTTACGAGCAGTACTTC.

The chain uses TRBV10-3 and TRBJ2-7; 8 positions match TRBD1. Germline-derived CDR1 and CDR2 are ENHRY and SYGVKD. The CDR3 spans 15 residues. Unmatched junction bases numbered 6, after V lost 4 bases and J lost 1 base. CDR3 amino acids: CAISGKGQGSYEQYF. Here the CDR3 DNA reads TGTGCCATCAGTGGTAAAGGACAGGGATCCTACGAGCAGTACTTC.

Note on this clonotype: A read error may explain this, as a much larger clone is one base away. The V gene is TRBV2, the J gene TRBJ2-7; 7 bases are a match to TRBD2. This CDR3 region has 14 residues. Germline lookup yields CDR1 SNHLY and CDR2 FYNNEI. With V trimmed by 7 bases and J by 4 bases, 10 bases remained unmatched. The CDR3: CASTPPGGLYEQYF. In nucleotides, the CDR3 is TGTGCCAGCACTCCCCCGGGAGGCCTGTACGAGCAGTACTTC.

This clonotype occurred a few times. CDR3 sequence: CASSLGAATYNEQFF. The CDR3, as DNA: TGTGCCAGCAGCTTAGGAGCGGCAACTTACAATGAGCAGTTCTTC. This rearrangement joins TRBV11-3 to TRBJ2-1; TRBD2 is a possible D gene (5 bases). The CDR3 extends over 15 amino acids. Trimming left V 1 base short and J 4 bases short, with 11 bases between. From germline, CDR1 is SGHNT and CDR2 YENEEA.

The chain carries TRBV10-3 and TRBJ2-3; 8 nucleotides align to TRBD1. Trimming took 5 bases from V and 2 from J; bases not matched to a gene: 6. The length of the CDR3 is 15 residues. From germline, CDR1 is ENHRY and CDR2 SYGVKD. The CDR3 spells CAISFRTGNTDTQYF. CDR3 coding DNA: TGTGCCATCAGTTTCCGGACAGGGAACACAGATACGCAGTATTTT.

This clonotype was seen only a few times. The J gene is TRBJ2-3, the V gene TRBV24-1, with D maybe TRBD2 (6 bases). CDR3 length equals 14 residues. CDR1 and CDR2 from the germline V gene are KGHDR and SFDVKD. Trimming took off 4 bases at V and 5 bases at J, with 12 bases between the two ends. The CDR3 nucleotides are TGTGCCACCAGTGACCGACTAGTGGAAGATACGCAGTATTTT. This gives the protein CATSDRLVEDTQYF.

The chain links TRBV4-3 to TRBJ2-2; 11 nucleotides agree with TRBD2. CDR3 length equals 18 residues. V was pared by 1 base and J by 3 bases, with 7 bases of the junction left unmatched. Germline V gene sequence: CDR1 LGHNA, CDR2 YSLEER. The chain's CDR3 is CASSQAPIAGGHTGELFF. The CDR3 DNA is TGCGCCAGCAGCCAAGCCCCTATAGCGGGGGGGCACACCGGGGAGCTGTTTTTT.

This clonotype was found a few times. The chain links TRBV19 to TRBJ2-5; perhaps D is TRBD1 or TRBD2 (6 bases each). The CDR3 loop spans 18 amino acids. Deletions cut 3 bases from V and 0 bases from J, with 20 bases between. The germline CDR1 and CDR2 sequences are LNHDA and SQIVND (reference sequence). The CDR3 here is CASSISPLEGVYQETQYF. CDR3 sequence (DNA): TGTGCCAGTAGTATTAGCCCCTTGGAGGGGGTCTACCAAGAGACCCAGTACTTC.

The rearrangement joins TRBV20-1 to TRBJ2-3; D remains ambiguous. The germline gives CDR1 DFQATT, CDR2 SNEGSKA (reference sequence). This CDR3 contains 15 residues. The V end lost 0 bases, the J end lost 0 bases, and 10 bases lay between the germline ends. The CDR3 DNA sequence: TGCAGTGCTAGAGAGGGGTCTACCAGCACAGATACGCAGTATTTT. It is translated as CSAREGSTSTDTQYF.

The V call is TRBV20-1, the J call TRBJ2-4, with 9 positions matching TRBD2. V was clipped by 5 bases and J by 8 bases; unmatched bases: 13. There are 15 residues in the CDR3. The V gene's germline CDR1 is DFQATT and CDR2 SNEGSKA (reference sequence). The CDR3 sequence: CSASLAGGPGDIQYF. As DNA, the CDR3 is TGCAGTGCTTCCCTTGCGGGAGGGCCTGGAGACATTCAGTACTTC.

This clonotype has more than one count but fewer than ten. This sequence joins TRBV9 and TRBJ2-1, with 16 bases that match TRBD2. The CDR3 sequence is 20 residues long. The V gene end was trimmed by 4 bases and the J gene end by 0 bases; junction bases not matched to a gene: 10. CDR1 and CDR2 from the germline V gene are SGDLS and YYNGEE. CDR3 sequence: CASSSLTGTSGRASYNEQFF. CDR3 nucleotide sequence: TGTGCCAGCAGCTCTTTAACCGGGACTAGCGGGAGGGCCTCCTACAATGAGCAGTTCTTC.

This clonotype was seen only a few times. The rearrangement links TRBV28 to TRBJ2-5; D gene ambiguous. Germline CDR1 MDHEN, CDR2 SYDVKM. Trimming shortened V by 6 bases and J by 4 bases, and 15 bases separated the two germline ends. The CDR3 consists of 14 residues. The DNA of the CDR3 is TGTGCCAGCAGCCTAAGGGTAACAGTAGAGACCCAGTACTTC. Protein: CASSLRVTVETQYF.

In DNA form, the CDR3 reads TGCAGTGCTAGGGTGGAGGCTAACTATGGCTACACCTTC. Protein sequence: CSARVEANYGYTF. The chain is built from TRBV20-1 and TRBJ1-2; D unresolved. The germline V and J ends were trimmed by 3 bases and 0 bases, with 8 bases remaining between them. Germline V gives CDR1 DFQATT, CDR2 SNEGSKA (reference sequence). This CDR3 is 13 amino acids long.

This clonotype was detected a few times. The chain recombines TRBV28 with TRBJ2-2; D gene ambiguous. Trimming removed 3 bases from V and 4 bases from J, with 18 bases in between. CDR1 is MDHEN and CDR2 is SYDVKM in the germline V gene. The CDR3 is 17 amino acids. The CDR3 DNA follows: TGTGCCAGCAGTTTGATTTATCTGGGTTCGGGCACCGGGGAGCTGTTTTTT. It yields the protein CASSLIYLGSGTGELFF.

V is TRBV4-3 and J is TRBJ2-2; 7 bases are a match to TRBD2. The V segment lost 0 bases and the J segment 6 bases; nucleotides outside the gene matches: 7. This CDR3 has 16 amino acids. Germline V gene lookup returns CDR1 LGHNA and CDR2 YSLEER. CDR3: CASSQDRGSWPGELFF. The CDR3 bases are TGCGCCAGCAGCCAAGATCGCGGGAGCTGGCCCGGGGAGCTGTTTTTT.

The chain combines TRBV2 with TRBJ2-1; D gene uncertain. CDR1 is SNHLY, CDR2 FYNNEI, per germline. Trimming took 2 bases from V and 9 from J, leaving 11 bases between them. The CDR3 has 13 residues. DNA for the CDR3: TGTGCCAGCAGTGAAAGGCTAGTCACTGAGCAGTTCTTC. Its protein is CASSERLVTEQFF.

This clonotype was detected many times. The J gene is TRBJ1-5, the V gene TRBV7-9; D gene uncertain. Germline loops: CDR1 SEHNR, CDR2 FQNEAQ (reference sequence). V dropped 0 bases and J dropped 5 bases, with 8 bases sitting between them. The CDR3 has 14 residues. The CDR3 region has the DNA TGTGCCAGCAGCTTAGCGGGCGGAGATCAGCCCCAGCATTTT. Its translation: CASSLAGGDQPQHF.

At least ten counts were recorded for this clonotype. The DNA of the CDR3 is TGCAGTGCTTCCGACCACGCGAGCGATTACGAGCAGTACTTC. It encodes CSASDHASDYEQYF. J is TRBJ2-7 and V is TRBV20-1, with D uncertain. The CDR3 length is 14 residues. CDR1 is DFQATT, CDR2 SNEGSKA, per germline (reference sequence). With 5 bases removed from V and 4 bases from J, the gap between germline ends came to 18 bases.

In this sample, this clonotype turned up many times. This chain connects TRBV10-2 to TRBJ2-2; D gene uncertain. The CDR3 extends over 16 amino acids. The V and J ends lost 4 bases and 5 bases respectively, with 17 bases between them. The germline V gene encodes CDR1 WSHSY and CDR2 SAAADI. CDR3 residues: CASSGSALQGTGELFF. DNA of the CDR3: TGCGCCAGCAGTGGTTCGGCACTCCAAGGAACCGGGGAGCTGTTTTTT.

J is TRBJ1-2 and V is TRBV5-1; 7 nucleotides agree with TRBD1. The CDR3 totals 14 residues. Germline V gives CDR1 SGHRS, CDR2 YFSETQ. J was trimmed by 4 bases and V by 3 bases; bases with no gene match: 6. CDR3 in DNA: TGCGCCAGCAGCTCTACAGGGGCGAGCTATGGCTACACCTTC. The encoded protein is CASSSTGASYGYTF.